These T cell receptor beta chains were read from a single sample in a study of blood T cell repertoires in COVID-19. Some clones are missing from TCRdb's copy, which holds only in-frame ones; the method was immunoSEQ multiplex PCR. The data show nearly 45,000 clones, with roughly 87% seen just once and 23% held by the top ten. The sample was peripheral blood. The source is a woman at least 80 years old in a cohort sampled during active or convalescent COVID-19. Both conserved end residues are part of each CDR3. Fields, in order: clone size, J gene, D gene, V gene, CDR3 DNA, CDR3 protein. A D gene is named only where the DNA matches it firmly. Clone size is shown for a subset of rows, as once, few, many or a class of expanded clone.

abundance: -
j_gene: TRBJ2-1
d_gene: TRBD2
v_gene: TRBV5-1
CDR3nt: TGCGCCAGCAGCTTGGCCGTGGGCGGGAGATCCTCCTACAATGAGCAGTTCTTC
CDR3aa: CASSLAVGGRSSYNEQFF

abundance: -
j_gene: TRBJ1-5
d_gene: -
v_gene: TRBV30
CDR3nt: TGTGCCTGGAGTGTACAGGGAGATCAGCCCCAGCATTTT
CDR3aa: CAWSVQGDQPQHF

abundance: -
j_gene: TRBJ2-1
d_gene: TRBD2
v_gene: TRBV5-4
CDR3nt: TGTGCCAGCAGCCCGCAGCGGGGAGGCTCCTACAATGAGCAGTTCTTC
CDR3aa: CASSPQRGGSYNEQFF

abundance: -
j_gene: TRBJ2-5
d_gene: -
v_gene: TRBV5-4
CDR3nt: TGTGCCAGCAGCGCGGCGGCTAGCCTCCAAGAGACCCAGTACTTC
CDR3aa: CASSAAASLQETQYF

abundance: -
j_gene: TRBJ1-2
d_gene: TRBD1
v_gene: TRBV5-1
CDR3nt: TGCGCCAGCAGCGGGGGGAGCCCGGGGACAGGGCACCTCTATGGCTACACCTTC
CDR3aa: CASSGGSPGTGHLYGYTF

abundance: -
j_gene: TRBJ2-1
d_gene: -
v_gene: TRBV6-5
CDR3nt: TGTGCCAGCAGCAGCGGCGGATTCGGCAATGAGCAGTTCTTC
CDR3aa: CASSSGGFGNEQFF

abundance: -
j_gene: TRBJ2-2
d_gene: -
v_gene: TRBV19
CDR3nt: TGTGCCAGTAGTATTGTAATCATAGGGGACTCTAACACCGGGGAGCTGTTTTTT
CDR3aa: CASSIVIIGDSNTGELFF

abundance: once
j_gene: TRBJ2-3
d_gene: -
v_gene: TRBV10-1
CDR3nt: TGCGCCAGCAGTGGAGGTTTGGATACGCAGTATTTT
CDR3aa: CASSGGLDTQYF

abundance: -
j_gene: TRBJ1-1
d_gene: -
v_gene: TRBV5-1
CDR3nt: TGCGCCAGCAGCCCCGACTTGAACACTGAAGCTTTCTTT
CDR3aa: CASSPDLNTEAFF

abundance: -
j_gene: TRBJ2-6
d_gene: -
v_gene: TRBV7-9
CDR3nt: TGTGCCATCGTCGGTCATTGGAGCTCTGGGGCCAACGTCCTGACTTTC
CDR3aa: CAIVGHWSSGANVLTF

abundance: -
j_gene: TRBJ1-1
d_gene: -
v_gene: TRBV7-9
CDR3nt: TGTGCCAGCAGCCCCGGGGTTGGCTCTGAAGCTTTCTTT
CDR3aa: CASSPGVGSEAFF

abundance: -
j_gene: TRBJ2-3
d_gene: TRBD2
v_gene: TRBV13
CDR3nt: TGTGCCAGCAGCTTCACTAGCGGGGAAGCCACAGATACGCAGTATTTT
CDR3aa: CASSFTSGEATDTQYF

abundance: -
j_gene: TRBJ2-2
d_gene: -
v_gene: TRBV11-3
CDR3nt: TGTGCCAGCAGCTGGACAGCGAACACCGGGGAGCTGTTTTTT
CDR3aa: CASSWTANTGELFF

abundance: -
j_gene: TRBJ2-2
d_gene: TRBD2
v_gene: TRBV30
CDR3nt: TGTGCCTGGAGCTCGGGACTAGCGGACACCGGGGAGCTGTTTTTT
CDR3aa: CAWSSGLADTGELFF

abundance: -
j_gene: TRBJ2-7
d_gene: -
v_gene: TRBV6-1
CDR3nt: TGTGCCAGCAGCCCGGGGAATATCGAGCAGTACTTC
CDR3aa: CASSPGNIEQYF

abundance: few
j_gene: TRBJ1-3
d_gene: TRBD1
v_gene: TRBV9
CDR3nt: TGTGCCAGCAGCTCCCGACCGGGACAGGGGAACACCATATATTTT
CDR3aa: CASSSRPGQGNTIYF

abundance: -
j_gene: TRBJ1-1
d_gene: -
v_gene: TRBV7-2
CDR3nt: TGTGCCAGCAGTCCCACCCGACAGGTCCGTGACACTGAAGCTTTCTTT
CDR3aa: CASSPTRQVRDTEAFF

abundance: -
j_gene: TRBJ1-5
d_gene: -
v_gene: TRBV19
CDR3nt: TGTGCCAGTAGTCTCGGGACTGGTCAGCCCCAGCATTTT
CDR3aa: CASSLGTGQPQHF

abundance: -
j_gene: TRBJ1-3
d_gene: TRBD1
v_gene: TRBV9
CDR3nt: TGTGCCAGCAGAGCCGGGACAGGCATCCCCTCTGGAAACACCATATATTTT
CDR3aa: CASRAGTGIPSGNTIYF

abundance: -
j_gene: TRBJ2-7
d_gene: TRBD2
v_gene: TRBV7-6
CDR3nt: TGTGCCAGCAGCTTAGTCTCGGGAGGAGGAAGCTCCTACGAGCAGTACTTC
CDR3aa: CASSLVSGGGSSYEQYF

abundance: -
j_gene: TRBJ1-6
d_gene: -
v_gene: TRBV7-2
CDR3nt: TGTGCCAGCAGCCATACACCGGGACTCCAAAGCTCCTATAATTCACCCCTCCACTTT
CDR3aa: CASSHTPGLQSSYNSPLHF

abundance: -
j_gene: TRBJ1-1
d_gene: -
v_gene: TRBV9
CDR3nt: TGTGCCAGCAGCGTAGGTGGCCTTACCGTGGCTTTCTTT
CDR3aa: CASSVGGLTVAFF

abundance: -
j_gene: TRBJ2-1
d_gene: TRBD2
v_gene: TRBV5-1
CDR3nt: TGCGCCAGCAGCTTAAGCGGGGGGGCTGTCTACAATGAGCAGTTCTTC
CDR3aa: CASSLSGGAVYNEQFF

abundance: -
j_gene: TRBJ1-2
d_gene: TRBD1
v_gene: TRBV5-1
CDR3nt: TGCGCCAGCAGCTTGGCGACAGGGGGCTTCGATGGCTACACCTTC
CDR3aa: CASSLATGGFDGYTF

abundance: few
j_gene: TRBJ1-5
d_gene: -
v_gene: TRBV11-2
CDR3nt: TGTGCCAGCAGCTTAGTGGCAGGGGTGAGTCAGCCCCAGCATTTT
CDR3aa: CASSLVAGVSQPQHF

abundance: -
j_gene: TRBJ2-3
d_gene: TRBD1
v_gene: TRBV11-2
CDR3nt: TGTGCCAGCAGCTCAGGACAGGGGGCAGATACGCAGTATTTT
CDR3aa: CASSSGQGADTQYF

abundance: -
j_gene: TRBJ2-1
d_gene: TRBD1
v_gene: TRBV9
CDR3nt: TGTGCCAGCAGCTTCAACCCGGGACAGGGCTACAATGAGCAGTTCTTC
CDR3aa: CASSFNPGQGYNEQFF

abundance: once
j_gene: TRBJ1-2
d_gene: -
v_gene: TRBV10-3
CDR3nt: TGTGCCATCAGTGAGTCGGAGGGCTACACCTTC
CDR3aa: CAISESEGYTF

abundance: -
j_gene: TRBJ2-7
d_gene: TRBD2
v_gene: TRBV6-5
CDR3nt: TGTGCCAGCAGTTACTCCACTAGCGGGAGTGCCTACGAGCAGTACTTC
CDR3aa: CASSYSTSGSAYEQYF

abundance: -
j_gene: TRBJ2-5
d_gene: TRBD2
v_gene: TRBV30
CDR3nt: TGTGCCTGGAAGCGGGGGGGCCGCCAAGAGACCCAGTACTTC
CDR3aa: CAWKRGGRQETQYF

abundance: -
j_gene: TRBJ2-2
d_gene: TRBD1
v_gene: TRBV7-2
CDR3nt: TGTGCCAGCAGCTCCTACAGGGGTGTCCAGGCCGGGGAGCTGTTTTTT
CDR3aa: CASSSYRGVQAGELFF

abundance: -
j_gene: TRBJ2-7
d_gene: TRBD2
v_gene: TRBV3-1/TRBV3-2
CDR3nt: TGTGCCAGCAGCCGTCATCCTAGCGGGAGTTCTCTCTCCTACGAGCAGTACTTC
CDR3aa: CASSRHPSGSSLSYEQYF

abundance: -
j_gene: TRBJ2-7
d_gene: TRBD1
v_gene: TRBV7-9
CDR3nt: TGTGCCAGCAGCTTAGAACAGGGGGCGGGGGAGCAGTACTTC
CDR3aa: CASSLEQGAGEQYF

abundance: -
j_gene: TRBJ1-5
d_gene: -
v_gene: TRBV6-5
CDR3nt: TGTGCCAGCAGTTACACCTTCGGGAGTCAGCCCCAGCATTTT
CDR3aa: CASSYTFGSQPQHF

abundance: -
j_gene: TRBJ2-7
d_gene: -
v_gene: TRBV28
CDR3nt: TGTGCCAGCAGTTTACCTTTCGGGGGGCGGTACGAGCAGTACTTC
CDR3aa: CASSLPFGGRYEQYF

abundance: -
j_gene: TRBJ1-1
d_gene: TRBD1
v_gene: TRBV11-3
CDR3nt: TGTGCCAGCAGCTACCGGGACAGGGTAAAGGCTTTCTTT
CDR3aa: CASSYRDRVKAFF

abundance: once
j_gene: TRBJ1-5
d_gene: -
v_gene: TRBV19
CDR3nt: TGTGCCAGTAGTGGGCCAGATAGCAATCAGCCCCAGCATTTT
CDR3aa: CASSGPDSNQPQHF

abundance: -
j_gene: TRBJ1-1
d_gene: TRBD1
v_gene: TRBV2
CDR3nt: TGTGCCAGCAGATCAGGACAGGGGGTCACTGAAGCTTTCTTT
CDR3aa: CASRSGQGVTEAFF

abundance: once
j_gene: TRBJ2-3
d_gene: TRBD1
v_gene: TRBV3-1/TRBV3-2
CDR3nt: TGTGCCAGCAGCCCCGGACAGGGGAGGCCTATAGATACGCAGTATTTT
CDR3aa: CASSPGQGRPIDTQYF

abundance: -
j_gene: TRBJ2-2
d_gene: -
v_gene: TRBV24-1
CDR3nt: TGTGCCACCAGTGATCAGACCGGGGAGCTGTTTTTT
CDR3aa: CATSDQTGELFF

abundance: few
j_gene: TRBJ2-6
d_gene: TRBD1
v_gene: TRBV5-4
CDR3nt: TGTGCCAGCAGCTTCTCGACAGGGGGCTTGGGGGCCAACGTCCTGACTTTC
CDR3aa: CASSFSTGGLGANVLTF

abundance: once
j_gene: TRBJ2-5
d_gene: TRBD2
v_gene: TRBV6-1
CDR3nt: TGTGCCAGCAGTGAATGGGGGGGGAGGGAGACCCAGTACTTC
CDR3aa: CASSEWGGRETQYF

abundance: -
j_gene: TRBJ2-1
d_gene: -
v_gene: TRBV6-1
CDR3nt: TGTGCCAGCAGTGAAGCATTCGTCCAGGCCTACAATGAGCAGTTCTTC
CDR3aa: CASSEAFVQAYNEQFF

abundance: -
j_gene: TRBJ1-2
d_gene: -
v_gene: TRBV11-2
CDR3nt: TGTGCCAGCAGCTTAGATCATCGTCCCGAGGGGGGGGGCTACACCTTC
CDR3aa: CASSLDHRPEGGGYTF

abundance: -
j_gene: TRBJ1-2
d_gene: -
v_gene: TRBV15
CDR3nt: TGTGCCACCAGCAGGGGACTCGAATATGGCTACACCTTC
CDR3aa: CATSRGLEYGYTF

abundance: -
j_gene: TRBJ1-2
d_gene: -
v_gene: TRBV27
CDR3nt: TGTGCCAGTAGGGGGGGTAACTATGGCTACACCTTC
CDR3aa: CASRGGNYGYTF

abundance: -
j_gene: TRBJ1-3
d_gene: -
v_gene: TRBV27
CDR3nt: TGTGCCAGCAGAAAAGGCGGTGTCTCTGGAAACACCATATATTTT
CDR3aa: CASRKGGVSGNTIYF

abundance: -
j_gene: TRBJ2-5
d_gene: TRBD2
v_gene: TRBV3-1/TRBV3-2
CDR3nt: TGTGCCAGCAGCCGGGAGGGCCCCCAAGAGACCCAGTACTTC
CDR3aa: CASSREGPQETQYF

abundance: -
j_gene: TRBJ1-6
d_gene: -
v_gene: TRBV21-1
CDR3nt: TGTGCCAGCAGCAAATGGGAGGGGAGTAATTCACCCCTCCACTTT
CDR3aa: CASSKWEGSNSPLHF

abundance: -
j_gene: TRBJ2-1
d_gene: TRBD2
v_gene: TRBV7-2
CDR3nt: TGTGCCAGCAGCTCCAGGCCGGGACTAGGGGGTTTCAATGAGCAGTTCTTC
CDR3aa: CASSSRPGLGGFNEQFF

abundance: -
j_gene: TRBJ2-7
d_gene: -
v_gene: TRBV5-1
CDR3nt: TGCGCCACCTCAAGGGGCCTAGATGGGTACGAGCAGTACTTC
CDR3aa: CATSRGLDGYEQYF

abundance: few
j_gene: TRBJ2-7
d_gene: TRBD2
v_gene: TRBV7-2
CDR3nt: TGTGCCAGCAGCTTAAACGGCGGGGGCTACGAGCAGTACTTC
CDR3aa: CASSLNGGGYEQYF

abundance: -
j_gene: TRBJ2-1
d_gene: TRBD2
v_gene: TRBV4-3
CDR3nt: TGCGCCAGCAGCCAGCCGGGACTAGCGGGAGTAAACAATGAGCAGTTCTTC
CDR3aa: CASSQPGLAGVNNEQFF

abundance: -
j_gene: TRBJ1-4
d_gene: -
v_gene: TRBV2
CDR3nt: TGTGCCAGCACACTACAATCAGAACTGTTTTTT
CDR3aa: CASTLQSELFF

abundance: -
j_gene: TRBJ1-6
d_gene: -
v_gene: TRBV27
CDR3nt: TGTGCCAGCAGTTTCCAAGGCGACCGGGTCTCACCCCTCCACTTT
CDR3aa: CASSFQGDRVSPLHF

abundance: -
j_gene: TRBJ2-5
d_gene: -
v_gene: TRBV21-1
CDR3nt: TGTGCCAGCAGCAGGTCAGGACAGGAGGAAGAGACCCAGTACTTC
CDR3aa: CASSRSGQEEETQYF

abundance: -
j_gene: TRBJ2-3
d_gene: -
v_gene: TRBV6-2/TRBV6-3
CDR3nt: TGTGCCAGCAGTTACTCAAACAGGAACACAGATACGCAGTATTTT
CDR3aa: CASSYSNRNTDTQYF